The source of this T cell receptor beta chain is a study of PD-L1 blockade in urothelial cancer. Study summary: The number of prior chemotherapy regimens per patient was 0 to 3.

Noted time point: pretreatment peripheral blood. Patients yielded 1 to 8 samples each, pretreatment and on-treatment. The authors spiked synthetic TCR analog templates into each PCR. Profiled with immunoSEQ multiplex PCR; TCRdb holds only in-frame clones, not every one. Of roughly 90,000 clones in the sample, roughly 90% are singletons; the top ten hold around 1%. The specimen comprised PBMCs, sampled around atezolizumab (anti-PD-L1) treatment. This receptor was identified in a woman aged 80 or over with urothelial cancer.

CDR3 nucleotide sequence: TGTGCCAGCAGCTTGGATGGCCTAGCGGGAAACTACAATGAGCAGTTCTTC. It specifies CASSLDGLAGNYNEQFF. V and J are TRBV5-4 and TRBJ2-1, with TRBD2 matching over 9 bases. V trimming: 0 bases; J trimming: 3 bases; junction bases outside the gene matches: 7. Germline V gene data show CDR1 as SGHNT and CDR2 as YYREEE (reference sequence). This CDR3 has 17 amino acids.